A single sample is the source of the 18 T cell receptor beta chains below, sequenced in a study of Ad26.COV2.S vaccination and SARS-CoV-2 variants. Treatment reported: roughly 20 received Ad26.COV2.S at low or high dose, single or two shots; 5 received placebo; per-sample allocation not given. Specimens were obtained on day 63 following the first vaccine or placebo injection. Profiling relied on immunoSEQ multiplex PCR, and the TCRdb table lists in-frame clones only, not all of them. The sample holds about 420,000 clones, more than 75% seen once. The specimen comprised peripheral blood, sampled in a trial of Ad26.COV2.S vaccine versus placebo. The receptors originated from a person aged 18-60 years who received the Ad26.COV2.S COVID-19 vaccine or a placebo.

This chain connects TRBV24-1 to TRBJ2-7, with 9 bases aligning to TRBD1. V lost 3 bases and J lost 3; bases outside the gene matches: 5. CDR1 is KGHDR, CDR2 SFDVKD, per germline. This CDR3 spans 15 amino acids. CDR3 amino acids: CATSDGGTGSYEQYF. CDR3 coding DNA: TGTGCCACCAGTGATGGCGGGACAGGGAGCTACGAGCAGTACTTC.

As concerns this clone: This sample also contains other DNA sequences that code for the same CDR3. Here the CDR3 reads CASSLVGTGATGELFF. The CDR3 region has the DNA TGTGCCAGCAGCTTAGTAGGGACAGGGGCGACCGGGGAGCTGTTTTTT. The chain is built from TRBV7-2 and TRBJ2-2, with TRBD1 identical over 10 bases. Looked up from germline, CDR1 is SGHTA and CDR2 is FQGNSA. V dropped 1 base and J dropped 5; count of bases not matched to a gene: 4. The CDR3 has 16 residues.

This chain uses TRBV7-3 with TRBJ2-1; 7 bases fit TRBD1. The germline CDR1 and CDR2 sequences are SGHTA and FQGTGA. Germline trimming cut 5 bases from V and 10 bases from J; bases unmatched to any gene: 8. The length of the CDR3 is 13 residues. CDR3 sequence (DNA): TGTGCCAGCAGCACCGACAGGGATCGGGAGCAGTTCTTC. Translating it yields CASSTDRDREQFF.

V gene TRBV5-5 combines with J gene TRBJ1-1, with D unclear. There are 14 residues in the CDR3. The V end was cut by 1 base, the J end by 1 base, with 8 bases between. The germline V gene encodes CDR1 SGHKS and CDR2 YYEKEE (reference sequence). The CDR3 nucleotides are TGTGCCAGCAGCTTGACCGGGTCGAACACTGAAGCTTTCTTT. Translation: CASSLTGSNTEAFF. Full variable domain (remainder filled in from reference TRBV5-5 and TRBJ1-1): DAGVTQSPTHLIKTRGQQVTLRCSPISGHKSVSWYQQVLGQGPQFIFQYYEKEERGRGNFPDRFSARQFPNYSSELNVNALLLGDSALYLCASSLTGSNTEAFFGQGTRLTVV.

The CDR3 here is CASSTPGTSGNTIYF. CDR3 DNA sequence: TGTGCCAGCAGCACCCCAGGAACCTCTGGAAACACCATATATTTT. The chain links TRBV7-9 to TRBJ1-3; D gene uncertain. This CDR3 contains 15 residues. The V end lost 5 bases, the J end lost 0 bases, and 11 bases lay between the germline ends. Germline V gene sequence: CDR1 SEHNR, CDR2 FQNEAQ (reference sequence).

DNA for the CDR3: TGCAGCGTTACAGAAAATTACGAGCAGTACTTC. This codes for CSVTENYEQYF. The chain recombines TRBV29-1 with TRBJ2-7, with unresolved D. Germline assignment: CDR1 SQVTM and CDR2 ANQGSEA. The CDR3 is 11 amino acids. The V end lost 5 bases, the J end lost 4 bases, and 9 bases lay between the germline ends.

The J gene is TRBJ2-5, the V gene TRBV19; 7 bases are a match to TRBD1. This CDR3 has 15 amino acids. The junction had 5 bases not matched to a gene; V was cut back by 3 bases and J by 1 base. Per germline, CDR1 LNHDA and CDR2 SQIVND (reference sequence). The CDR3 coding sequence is TGTGCCAGTAGTATCGGACAGGTCGTCCAAGAGACCCAGTACTTC. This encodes CASSIGQVVQETQYF.

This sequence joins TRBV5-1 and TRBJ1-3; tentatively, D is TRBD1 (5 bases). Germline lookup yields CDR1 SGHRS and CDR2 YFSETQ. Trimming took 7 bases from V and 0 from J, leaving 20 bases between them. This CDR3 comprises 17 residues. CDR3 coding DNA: TGCGCCAGCGGTAAATCCCCACAGGAGTCCTCTGGAAACACCATATATTTT. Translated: CASGKSPQESSGNTIYF.

CDR3 amino acids: CASSKAVTGRNRSGKKNIQYF. The CDR3 region has the DNA TGTGCCAGCAGCAAAGCTGTGACAGGGCGGAACCGGAGCGGAAAAAAGAACATTCAGTACTTC. The chain is built from TRBV21-1 and TRBJ2-4; the table's D call TRBD1 went unverified against the DNA. TRBV21-1 is tagged as a pseudogene. The CDR3 is 21 residues long.

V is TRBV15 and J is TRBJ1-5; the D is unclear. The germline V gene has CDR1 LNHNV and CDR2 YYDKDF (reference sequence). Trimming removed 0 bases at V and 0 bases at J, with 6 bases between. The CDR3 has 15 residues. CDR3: CATSRERFSNQPQHF. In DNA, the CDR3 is TGTGCCACCAGCAGAGAAAGATTTAGCAATCAGCCCCAGCATTTT.

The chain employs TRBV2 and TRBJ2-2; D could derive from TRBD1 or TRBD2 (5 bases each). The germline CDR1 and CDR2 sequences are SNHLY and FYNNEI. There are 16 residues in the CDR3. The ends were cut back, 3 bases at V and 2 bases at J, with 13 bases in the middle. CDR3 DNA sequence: TGTGCCAGCAGTGATTGGGGGAGCGTAAACACCGGGGAGCTGTTTTTT. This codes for CASSDWGSVNTGELFF.

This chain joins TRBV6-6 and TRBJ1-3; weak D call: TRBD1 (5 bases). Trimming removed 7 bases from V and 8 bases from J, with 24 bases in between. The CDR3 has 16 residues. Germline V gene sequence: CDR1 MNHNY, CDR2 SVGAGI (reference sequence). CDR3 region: CASTTSGVGQAYTIYF. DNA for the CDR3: TGTGCCAGCACTACCTCCGGGGTGGGGCAGGCATACACCATATATTTT.

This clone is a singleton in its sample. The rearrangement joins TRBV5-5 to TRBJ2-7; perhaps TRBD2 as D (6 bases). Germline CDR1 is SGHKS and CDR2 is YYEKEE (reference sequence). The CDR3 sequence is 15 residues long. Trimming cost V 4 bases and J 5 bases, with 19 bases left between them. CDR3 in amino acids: CASSENGEVTDEQYF. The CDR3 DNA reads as TGTGCCAGCAGCGAAAACGGGGAGGTTACCGACGAGCAGTACTTC.

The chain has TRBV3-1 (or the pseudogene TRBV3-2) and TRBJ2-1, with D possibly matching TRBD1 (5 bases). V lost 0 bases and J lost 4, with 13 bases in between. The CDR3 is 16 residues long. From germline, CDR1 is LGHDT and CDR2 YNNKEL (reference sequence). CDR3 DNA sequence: TGTGCCAGCAGCCAAGATGACAGTGTGATTTACAATGAGCAGTTCTTC. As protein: CASSQDDSVIYNEQFF.

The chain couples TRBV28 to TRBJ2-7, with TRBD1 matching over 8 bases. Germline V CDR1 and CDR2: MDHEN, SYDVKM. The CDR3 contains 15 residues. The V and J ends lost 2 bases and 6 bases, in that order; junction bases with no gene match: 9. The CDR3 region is CASSLGSTGVGEQYF. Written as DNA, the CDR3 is TGTGCCAGCAGTTTAGGATCGACAGGGGTAGGCGAGCAGTACTTC.

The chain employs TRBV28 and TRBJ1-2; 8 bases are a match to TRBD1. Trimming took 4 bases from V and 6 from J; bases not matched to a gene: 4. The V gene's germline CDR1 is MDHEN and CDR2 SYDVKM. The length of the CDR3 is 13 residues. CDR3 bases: TGTGCCAGCAGTTCCAGGGGGCGGAATGGCTACACCTTC. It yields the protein CASSSRGRNGYTF.

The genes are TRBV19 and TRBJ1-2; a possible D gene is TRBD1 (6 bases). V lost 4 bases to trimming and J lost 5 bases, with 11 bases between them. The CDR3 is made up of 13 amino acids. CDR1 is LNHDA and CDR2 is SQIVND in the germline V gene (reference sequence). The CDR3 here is CASSTQGIYGYTF. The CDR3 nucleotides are TGTGCCAGTAGTACACAGGGTATTTATGGCTACACCTTC.

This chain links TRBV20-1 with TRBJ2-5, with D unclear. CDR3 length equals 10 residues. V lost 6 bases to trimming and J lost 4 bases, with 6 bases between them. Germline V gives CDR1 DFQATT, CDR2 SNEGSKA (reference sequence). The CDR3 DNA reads TGCAGTGCGCTTGCAGAGACCCAGTACTTC. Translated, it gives CSALAETQYF.